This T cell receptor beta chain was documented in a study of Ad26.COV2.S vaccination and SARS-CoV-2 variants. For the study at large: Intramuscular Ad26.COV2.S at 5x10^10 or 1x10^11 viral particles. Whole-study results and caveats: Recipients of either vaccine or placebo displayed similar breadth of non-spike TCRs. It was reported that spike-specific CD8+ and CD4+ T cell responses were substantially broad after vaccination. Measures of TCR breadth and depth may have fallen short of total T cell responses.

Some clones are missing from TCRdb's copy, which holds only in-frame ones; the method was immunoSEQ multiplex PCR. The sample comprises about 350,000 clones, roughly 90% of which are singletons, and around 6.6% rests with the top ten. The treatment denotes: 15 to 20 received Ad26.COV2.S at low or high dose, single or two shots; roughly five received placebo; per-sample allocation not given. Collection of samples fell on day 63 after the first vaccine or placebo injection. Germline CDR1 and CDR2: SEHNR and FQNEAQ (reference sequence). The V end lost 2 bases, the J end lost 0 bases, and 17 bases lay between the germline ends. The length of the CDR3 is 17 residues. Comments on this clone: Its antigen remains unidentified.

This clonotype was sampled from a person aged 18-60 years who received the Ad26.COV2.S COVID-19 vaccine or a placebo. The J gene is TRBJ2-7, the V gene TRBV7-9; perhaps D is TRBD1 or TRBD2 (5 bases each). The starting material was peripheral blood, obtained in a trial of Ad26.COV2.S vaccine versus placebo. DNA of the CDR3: TGTGCCAGCAGCTTAATGGGTGGCAGGGAGTCCTCCTACGAGCAGTACTTC. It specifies CASSLMGGRESSYEQYF.